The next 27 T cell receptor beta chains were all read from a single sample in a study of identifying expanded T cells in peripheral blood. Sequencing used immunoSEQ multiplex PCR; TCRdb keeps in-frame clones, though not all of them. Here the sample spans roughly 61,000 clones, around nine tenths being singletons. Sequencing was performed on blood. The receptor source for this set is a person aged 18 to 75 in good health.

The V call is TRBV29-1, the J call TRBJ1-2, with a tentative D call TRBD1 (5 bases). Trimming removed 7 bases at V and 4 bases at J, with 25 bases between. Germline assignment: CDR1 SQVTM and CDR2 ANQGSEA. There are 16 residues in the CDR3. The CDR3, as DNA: TGCAGCGCAAATCCTATTCCCGACAGCGGATCCTATGGCTACACCTTC. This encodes CSANPIPDSGSYGYTF.

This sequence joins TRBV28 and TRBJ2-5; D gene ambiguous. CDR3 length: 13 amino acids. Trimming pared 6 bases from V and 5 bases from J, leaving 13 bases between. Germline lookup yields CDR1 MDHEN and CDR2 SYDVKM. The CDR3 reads CASRDVGYETQYF. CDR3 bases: TGTGCCAGCAGGGACGTCGGGTATGAGACCCAGTACTTC.

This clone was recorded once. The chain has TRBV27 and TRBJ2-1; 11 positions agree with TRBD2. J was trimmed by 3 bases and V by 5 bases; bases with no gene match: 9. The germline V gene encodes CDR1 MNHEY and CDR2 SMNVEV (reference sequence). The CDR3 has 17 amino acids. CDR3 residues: CASSVRPGLAVYNEQFF. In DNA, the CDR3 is TGTGCCAGCAGTGTACGGCCGGGACTAGCGGTCTACAATGAGCAGTTCTTC.

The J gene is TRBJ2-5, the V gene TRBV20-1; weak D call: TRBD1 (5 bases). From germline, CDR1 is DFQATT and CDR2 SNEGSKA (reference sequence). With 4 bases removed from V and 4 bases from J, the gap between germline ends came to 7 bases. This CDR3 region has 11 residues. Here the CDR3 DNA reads TGCAGTGCTAAAACAGGAGAGACCCAGTACTTC. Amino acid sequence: CSAKTGETQYF.

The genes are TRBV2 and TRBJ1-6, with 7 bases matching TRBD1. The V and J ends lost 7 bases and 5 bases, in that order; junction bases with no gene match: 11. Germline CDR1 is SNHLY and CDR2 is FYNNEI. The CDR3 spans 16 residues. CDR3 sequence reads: CASKPGQAINNSPLHF. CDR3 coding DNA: TGTGCCAGCAAACCCGGACAGGCAATAAATAATTCACCCCTCCACTTT.

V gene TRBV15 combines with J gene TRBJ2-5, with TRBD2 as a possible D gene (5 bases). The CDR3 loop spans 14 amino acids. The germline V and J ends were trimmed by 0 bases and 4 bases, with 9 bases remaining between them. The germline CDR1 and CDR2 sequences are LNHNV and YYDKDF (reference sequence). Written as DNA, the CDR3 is TGTGCCACCAGCAGAGATCGGGCGGGAGAGACCCAGTACTTC. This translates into CATSRDRAGETQYF.

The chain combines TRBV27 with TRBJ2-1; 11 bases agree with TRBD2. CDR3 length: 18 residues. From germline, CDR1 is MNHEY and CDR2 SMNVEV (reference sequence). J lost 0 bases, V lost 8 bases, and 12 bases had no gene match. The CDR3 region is CASPGASGRLGSYNEQFF. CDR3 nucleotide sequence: TGTGCCAGCCCCGGGGCTAGCGGGAGGCTCGGCTCCTACAATGAGCAGTTCTTC.

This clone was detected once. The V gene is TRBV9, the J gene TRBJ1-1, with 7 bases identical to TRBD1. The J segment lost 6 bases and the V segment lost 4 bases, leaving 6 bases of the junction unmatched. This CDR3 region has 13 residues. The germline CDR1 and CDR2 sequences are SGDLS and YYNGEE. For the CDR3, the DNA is TGTGCCAGCAGCCCCCGACAGGGTGCTGAAGCTTTCTTT. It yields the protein CASSPRQGAEAFF.

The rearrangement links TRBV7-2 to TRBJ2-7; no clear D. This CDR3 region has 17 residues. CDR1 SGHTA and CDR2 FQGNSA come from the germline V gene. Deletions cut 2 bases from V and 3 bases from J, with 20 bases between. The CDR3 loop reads CASSLSAGANLNYEQYF. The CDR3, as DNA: TGTGCCAGCAGCTTATCTGCAGGAGCGAACCTCAACTACGAGCAGTACTTC.

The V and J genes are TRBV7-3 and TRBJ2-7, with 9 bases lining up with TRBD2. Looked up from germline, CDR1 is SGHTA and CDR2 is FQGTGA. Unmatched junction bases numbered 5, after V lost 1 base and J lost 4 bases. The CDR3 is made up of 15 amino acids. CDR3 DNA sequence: TGTGCCAGCAGCTTAAGGCCGGGACTAGCTTACGAGCAGTACTTC. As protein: CASSLRPGLAYEQYF.

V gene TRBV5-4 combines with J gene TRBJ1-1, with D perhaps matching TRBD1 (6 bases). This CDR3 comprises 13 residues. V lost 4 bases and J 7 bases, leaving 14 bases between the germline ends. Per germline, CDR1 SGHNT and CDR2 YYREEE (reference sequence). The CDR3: CASSRFIQGEAFF. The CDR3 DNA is TGTGCCAGCAGCCGTTTTATACAGGGTGAAGCTTTCTTT. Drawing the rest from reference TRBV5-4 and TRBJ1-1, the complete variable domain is ETGVTQSPTHLIKTRGQQVTLRCSSQSGHNTVSWYQQALGQGPQFIFQYYREEENGRGNFPPRFSGLQFPNYSSELNVNALELDDSALYLCASSRFIQGEAFFGQGTRLTVV.

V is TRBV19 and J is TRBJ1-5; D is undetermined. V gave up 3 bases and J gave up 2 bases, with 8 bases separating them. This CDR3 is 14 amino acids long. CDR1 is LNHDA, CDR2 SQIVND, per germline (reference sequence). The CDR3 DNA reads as TGTGCCAGTAGTATCGGTGCAGGCAATCAGCCCCAGCATTTT. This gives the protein CASSIGAGNQPQHF.

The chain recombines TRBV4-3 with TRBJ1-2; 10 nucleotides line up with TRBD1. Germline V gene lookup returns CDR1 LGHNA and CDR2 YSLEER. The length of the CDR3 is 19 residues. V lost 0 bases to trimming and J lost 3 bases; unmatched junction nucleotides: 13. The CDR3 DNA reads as TGCGCCAGCAGCCAAGAAATAGTTGTGTGGGACAGGGGCCACTATGGCTACACCTTC. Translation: CASSQEIVVWDRGHYGYTF.

DNA for the CDR3: TGTGCCAGCAGCCGACTAGCGGGGGGCGCTGGCTACAATGAGCAGTTCTTC. This sequence encodes CASSRLAGGAGYNEQFF. The chain recombines TRBV7-2 with TRBJ2-1; 13 bases align to TRBD2. The junction had 7 bases not matched to a gene; V was cut back by 5 bases and J by 3 bases. Per germline, CDR1 SGHTA and CDR2 FQGNSA. The CDR3 is made up of 17 amino acids. Together with reference TRBV7-2 and TRBJ2-1, the CDR3 gives the full variable domain: GAGVSQSPSNKVTEKGKDVELRCDPISGHTALYWYRQSLGQGLEFLIYFQGNSAPDKSGLPSDRFSAERTGGSVSTLTIQRTQQEDSAVYLCASSRLAGGAGYNEQFFGPGTRLTVL.

The CDR3 region has the DNA TGTGCCAGTAGTGACAGGGGGCGCGATGAAAAACTGTTTTTT. Translation gives CASSDRGRDEKLFF. The V and J genes are TRBV19 and TRBJ1-4, with TRBD1 matching 10 bases. Trimming took 5 bases from V and 6 from J; bases not matched to a gene: 3. The germline gives CDR1 LNHDA, CDR2 SQIVND (reference sequence). This CDR3 has 14 residues.

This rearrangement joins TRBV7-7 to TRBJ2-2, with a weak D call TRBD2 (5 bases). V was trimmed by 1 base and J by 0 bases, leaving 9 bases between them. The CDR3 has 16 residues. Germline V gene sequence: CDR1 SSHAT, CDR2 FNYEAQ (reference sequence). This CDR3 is CASSLEGAANTGELFF. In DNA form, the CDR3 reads TGTGCCAGCAGCTTAGAAGGAGCGGCGAACACCGGGGAGCTGTTTTTT. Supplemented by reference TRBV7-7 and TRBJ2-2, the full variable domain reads GAGVSQSPRYKVTKRGQDVTLRCDPISSHATLYWYQQALGQGPEFLTYFNYEAQPDKSGLPSDRFSAERPEGSISTLTIQRTEQRDSAMYRCASSLEGAANTGELFFGEGSRLTVL.

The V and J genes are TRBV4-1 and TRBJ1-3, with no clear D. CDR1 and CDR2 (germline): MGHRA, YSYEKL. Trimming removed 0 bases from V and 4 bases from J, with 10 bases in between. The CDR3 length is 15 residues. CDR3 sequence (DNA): TGCGCCAGCAGCCAAGAACCAACTGCGGGAAACACCATATATTTT. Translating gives CASSQEPTAGNTIYF.

The CDR3 DNA is TGTGCCAGCCGCAGGGACTTCCAAGAGACCCAGTACTTC. Protein product: CASRRDFQETQYF. The J gene is TRBJ2-5, the V gene TRBV28, with TRBD2 as a possible D gene (6 bases). The V gene's germline CDR1 is MDHEN and CDR2 SYDVKM. The V end lost 8 bases, the J end lost 1 base, and 11 bases lay between the germline ends. This CDR3 contains 13 residues.

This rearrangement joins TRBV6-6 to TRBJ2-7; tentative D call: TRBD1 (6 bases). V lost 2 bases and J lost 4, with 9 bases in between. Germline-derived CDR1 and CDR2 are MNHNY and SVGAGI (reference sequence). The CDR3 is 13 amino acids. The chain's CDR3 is CASSYPGQYEQYF. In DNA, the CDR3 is TGTGCCAGCAGTTACCCAGGACAGTACGAGCAGTACTTC.

The CDR3 protein is CASSDNYNEQFF. The CDR3, as DNA: TGTGCCAGCAGTGACAACTACAATGAGCAGTTCTTC. The V call is TRBV6-1, the J call TRBJ2-1; D not resolved. This CDR3 is 12 amino acids long. The germline V gene has CDR1 MNHNS and CDR2 SASEGT. The V end lost 3 bases, the J end lost 3 bases, and 3 bases lay between the germline ends.

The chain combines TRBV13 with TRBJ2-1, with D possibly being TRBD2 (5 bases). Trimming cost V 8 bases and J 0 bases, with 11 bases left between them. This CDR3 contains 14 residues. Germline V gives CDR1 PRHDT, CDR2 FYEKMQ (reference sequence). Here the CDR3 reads CASGERDSYNEQFF. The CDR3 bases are TGTGCCAGCGGAGAACGGGACTCCTACAATGAGCAGTTCTTC.

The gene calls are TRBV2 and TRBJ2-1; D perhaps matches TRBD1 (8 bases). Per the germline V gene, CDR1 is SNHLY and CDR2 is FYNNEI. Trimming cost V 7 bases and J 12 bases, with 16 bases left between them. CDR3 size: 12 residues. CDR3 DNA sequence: TGTGCCAGCAATCGTTACAGGGGGGGGCAGTTCTTC. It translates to CASNRYRGGQFF.

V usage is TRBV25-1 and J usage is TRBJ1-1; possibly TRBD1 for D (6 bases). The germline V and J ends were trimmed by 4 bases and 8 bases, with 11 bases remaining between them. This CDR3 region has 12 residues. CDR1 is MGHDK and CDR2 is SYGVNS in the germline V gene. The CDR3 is CASSVVRGEAFF. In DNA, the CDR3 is TGTGCCAGCAGTGTCGTGAGGGGGGAAGCTTTCTTT.

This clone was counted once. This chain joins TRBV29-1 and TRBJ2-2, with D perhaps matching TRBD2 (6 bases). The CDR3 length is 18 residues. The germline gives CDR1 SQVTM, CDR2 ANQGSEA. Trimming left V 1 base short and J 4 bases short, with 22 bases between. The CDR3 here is CSVEVLADDVFGTGELFF. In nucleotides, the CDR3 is TGCAGCGTTGAAGTACTAGCAGACGACGTTTTTGGCACCGGGGAGCTGTTTTTT.

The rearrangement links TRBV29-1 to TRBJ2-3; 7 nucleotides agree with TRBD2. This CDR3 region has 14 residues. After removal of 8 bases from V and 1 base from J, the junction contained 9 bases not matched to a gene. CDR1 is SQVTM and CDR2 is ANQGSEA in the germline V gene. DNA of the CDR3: TGCAGCTCCCGAGCGGGAATGGGCACAGATACGCAGTATTTT. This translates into CSSRAGMGTDTQYF.

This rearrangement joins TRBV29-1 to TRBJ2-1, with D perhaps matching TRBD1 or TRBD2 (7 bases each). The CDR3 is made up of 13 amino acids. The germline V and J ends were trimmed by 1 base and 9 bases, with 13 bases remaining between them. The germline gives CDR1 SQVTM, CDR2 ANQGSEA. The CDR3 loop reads CSVEVGGGGEQFF. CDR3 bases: TGCAGCGTTGAAGTGGGAGGGGGCGGTGAGCAGTTCTTC.

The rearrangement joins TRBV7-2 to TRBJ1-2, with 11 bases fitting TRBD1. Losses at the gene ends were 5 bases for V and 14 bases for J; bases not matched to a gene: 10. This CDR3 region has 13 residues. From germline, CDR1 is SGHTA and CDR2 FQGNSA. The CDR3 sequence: CASSGRTGGAGTF. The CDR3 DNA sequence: TGTGCCAGCAGCGGGCGGACAGGGGGCGCGGGGACCTTC. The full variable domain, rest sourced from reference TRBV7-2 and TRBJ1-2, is GAGVSQSPSNKVTEKGKDVELRCDPISGHTALYWYRQSLGQGLEFLIYFQGNSAPDKSGLPSDRFSAERTGGSVSTLTIQRTQQEDSAVYLCASSGRTGGAGTFGSGTRLTVV.